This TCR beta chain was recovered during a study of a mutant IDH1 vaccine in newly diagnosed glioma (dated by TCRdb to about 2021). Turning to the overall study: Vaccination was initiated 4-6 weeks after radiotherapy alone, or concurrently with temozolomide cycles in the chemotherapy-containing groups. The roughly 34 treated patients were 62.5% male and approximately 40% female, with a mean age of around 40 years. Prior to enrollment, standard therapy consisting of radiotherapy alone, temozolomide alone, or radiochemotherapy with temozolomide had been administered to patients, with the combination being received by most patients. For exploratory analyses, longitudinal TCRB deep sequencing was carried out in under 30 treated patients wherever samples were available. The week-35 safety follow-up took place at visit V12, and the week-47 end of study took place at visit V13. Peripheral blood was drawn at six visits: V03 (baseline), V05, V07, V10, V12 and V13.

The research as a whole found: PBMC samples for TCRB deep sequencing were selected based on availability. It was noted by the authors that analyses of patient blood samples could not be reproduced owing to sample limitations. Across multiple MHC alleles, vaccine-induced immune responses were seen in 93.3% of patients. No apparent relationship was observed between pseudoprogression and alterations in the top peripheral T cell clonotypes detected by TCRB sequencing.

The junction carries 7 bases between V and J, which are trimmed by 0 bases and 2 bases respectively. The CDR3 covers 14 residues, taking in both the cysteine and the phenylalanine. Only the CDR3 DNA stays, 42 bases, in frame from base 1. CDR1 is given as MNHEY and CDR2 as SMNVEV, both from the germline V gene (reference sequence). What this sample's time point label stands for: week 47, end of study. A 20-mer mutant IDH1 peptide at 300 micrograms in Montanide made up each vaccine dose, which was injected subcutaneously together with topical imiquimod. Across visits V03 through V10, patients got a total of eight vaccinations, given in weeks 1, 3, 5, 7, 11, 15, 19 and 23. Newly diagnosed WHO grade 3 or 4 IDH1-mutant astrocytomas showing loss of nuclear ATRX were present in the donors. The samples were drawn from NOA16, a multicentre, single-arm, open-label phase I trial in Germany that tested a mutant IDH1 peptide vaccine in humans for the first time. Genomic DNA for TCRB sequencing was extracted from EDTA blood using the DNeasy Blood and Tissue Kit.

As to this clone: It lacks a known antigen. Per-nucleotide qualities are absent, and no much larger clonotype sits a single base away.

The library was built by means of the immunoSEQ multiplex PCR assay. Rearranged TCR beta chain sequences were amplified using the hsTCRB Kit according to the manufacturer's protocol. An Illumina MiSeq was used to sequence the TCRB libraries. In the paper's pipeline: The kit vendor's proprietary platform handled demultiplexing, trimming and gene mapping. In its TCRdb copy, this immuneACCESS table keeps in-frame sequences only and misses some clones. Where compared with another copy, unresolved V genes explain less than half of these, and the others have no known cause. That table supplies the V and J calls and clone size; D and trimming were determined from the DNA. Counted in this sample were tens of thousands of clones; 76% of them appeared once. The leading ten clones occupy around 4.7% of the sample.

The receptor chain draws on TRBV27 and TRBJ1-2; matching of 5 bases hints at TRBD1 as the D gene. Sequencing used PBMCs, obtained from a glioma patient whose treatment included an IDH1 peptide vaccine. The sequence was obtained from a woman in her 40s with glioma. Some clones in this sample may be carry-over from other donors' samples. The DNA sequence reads TGTGCCAGCAGTTTATCCGGGGCCAACTATGGCTACACCTTC. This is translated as CASSLSGANYGYTF.